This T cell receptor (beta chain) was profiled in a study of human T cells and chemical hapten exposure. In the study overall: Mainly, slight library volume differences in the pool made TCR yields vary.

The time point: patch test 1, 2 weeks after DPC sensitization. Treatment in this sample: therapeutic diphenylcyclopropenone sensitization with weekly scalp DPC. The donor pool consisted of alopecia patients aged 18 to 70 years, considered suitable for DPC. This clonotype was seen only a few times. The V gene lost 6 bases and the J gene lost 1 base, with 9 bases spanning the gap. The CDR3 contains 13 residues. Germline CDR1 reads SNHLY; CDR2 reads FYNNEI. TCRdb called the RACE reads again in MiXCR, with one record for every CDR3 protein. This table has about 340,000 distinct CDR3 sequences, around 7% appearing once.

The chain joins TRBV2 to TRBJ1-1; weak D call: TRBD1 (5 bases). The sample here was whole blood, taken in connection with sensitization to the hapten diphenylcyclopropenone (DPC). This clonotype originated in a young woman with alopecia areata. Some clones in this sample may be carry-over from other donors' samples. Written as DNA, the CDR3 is TGTGCCAGCAGAGGGGACGGGAACACTGAAGCTTTCTTT. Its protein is CASRGDGNTEAFF. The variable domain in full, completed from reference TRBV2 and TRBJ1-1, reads EPEVTQTPSHQVTQMGQEVILRCVPISNHLYFYWYRQILGQKVEFLVSFYNNEISEKSEIFDDQFSVERPDGSNFTLKIRSTKLEDSAMYFCASRGDGNTEAFFGQGTRLTVV.